The T cell receptor (beta chain) described here comes from a study of cytomegalovirus exposure and HLA in healthy donors. A remark on this clone: Its specificity is not known.

The CDR3 length is 14 residues. J lost 6 bases, V lost 1 base, and 5 bases had no gene match. The germline gives CDR1 KGHSH, CDR2 LQKENI. Notes on the study in general: The authors later found TCR association rates varying by HLA locus, with DRB1 most and HLA-C fewest. TCR beta V- and J-gene trimming was later associated with a missense DCLRE1C variant.

The PCR made use of 60 Vbeta and 13 Jbeta primers. Assay used: immunoSEQ multiplex PCR; TCRdb lists only in-frame clones, some missing. The sample yields approximately 170,000 clones, approximately 71% seen once. The material sequenced was PBMCs. This clonotype originated in a young woman in good health and CMV-seropositive. This chain links TRBV18 with TRBJ1-2, with 7 bases fitting TRBD1. CDR3 protein: CASSPLSQGNGYTF. The CDR3 DNA reads TGTGCCAGCTCACCACTTTCACAGGGGAATGGCTACACCTTC. Full variable domain (rest looked up from reference TRBV18 and TRBJ1-2): NAGVMQNPRHLVRRRGQEARLRCSPMKGHSHVYWYRQLPEEGLKFMVYLQKENIIDESGMPKERFSAEFPKEGPSILRIQQVVRGDSAAYFCASSPLSQGNGYTFGSGTRLTVV.